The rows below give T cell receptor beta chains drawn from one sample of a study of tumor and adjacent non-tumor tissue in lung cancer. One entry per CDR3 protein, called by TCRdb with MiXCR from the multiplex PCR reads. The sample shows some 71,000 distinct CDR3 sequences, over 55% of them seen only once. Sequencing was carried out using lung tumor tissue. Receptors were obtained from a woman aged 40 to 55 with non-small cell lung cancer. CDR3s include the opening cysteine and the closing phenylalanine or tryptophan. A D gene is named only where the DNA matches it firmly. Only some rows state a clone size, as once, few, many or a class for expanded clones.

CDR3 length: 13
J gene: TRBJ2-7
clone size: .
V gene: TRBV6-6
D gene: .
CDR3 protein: CASSRESPYEQYF
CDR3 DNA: TGTGCCAGCAGTCGAGAGAGCCCCTACGAGCAGTACTTC

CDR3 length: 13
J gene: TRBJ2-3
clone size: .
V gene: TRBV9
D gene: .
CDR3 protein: CASSRRGTDTQYF
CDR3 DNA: TGTGCCAGCAGTCGCCGGGGCACAGATACGCAGTATTTT

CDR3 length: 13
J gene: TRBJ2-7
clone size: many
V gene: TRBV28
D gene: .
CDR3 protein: CASRPQGLYEQYF
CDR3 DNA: TGTGCCAGCAGGCCCCAGGGCCTCTACGAGCAGTACTTC

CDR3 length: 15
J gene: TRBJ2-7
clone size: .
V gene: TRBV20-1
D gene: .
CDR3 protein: CTARGLGDTLYEQYF
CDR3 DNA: TGCACTGCTAGAGGCCTTGGGGACACCCTCTACGAGCAGTACTTC

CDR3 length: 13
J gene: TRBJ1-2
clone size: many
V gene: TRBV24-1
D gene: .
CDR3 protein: CATSDRQEYGYTF
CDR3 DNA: TGTGCCACCAGTGATCGACAGGAGTATGGCTACACCTTC

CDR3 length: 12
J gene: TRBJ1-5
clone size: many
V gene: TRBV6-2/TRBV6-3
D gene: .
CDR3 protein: CASSSTEEPQHF
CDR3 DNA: TGTGCCAGCAGCTCAACAGAAGAGCCCCAGCATTTT

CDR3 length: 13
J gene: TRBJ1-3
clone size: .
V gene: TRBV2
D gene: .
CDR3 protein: CAAGPSGGNTIYF
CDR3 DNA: TGTGCCGCCGGACCCTCGGGAGGAAACACCATATATTTT

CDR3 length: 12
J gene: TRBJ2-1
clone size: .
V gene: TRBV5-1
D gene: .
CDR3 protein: CASSGGPHEQFF
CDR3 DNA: TGCGCCAGCAGCGGCGGTCCCCATGAGCAGTTCTTC

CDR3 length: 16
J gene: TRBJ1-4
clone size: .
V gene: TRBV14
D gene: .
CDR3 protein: CASSSTSTVKNEKLLF
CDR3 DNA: TGTGCCAGCAGCTCGACGTCGACGGTCAAAAATGAAAAACTGCTTTTT

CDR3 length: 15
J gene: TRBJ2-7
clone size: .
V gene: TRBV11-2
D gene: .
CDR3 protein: CTSSLHPQRSYEQYF
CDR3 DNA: TGTACCAGCAGCTTACATCCCCAGAGGTCCTACGAGCAATACTTC

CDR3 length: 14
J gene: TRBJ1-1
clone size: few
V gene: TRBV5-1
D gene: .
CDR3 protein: CASSSDTANTEAFF
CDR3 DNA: TGCGCCAGCAGCTCTGACACCGCAAACACTGAAGCTTTCTTT

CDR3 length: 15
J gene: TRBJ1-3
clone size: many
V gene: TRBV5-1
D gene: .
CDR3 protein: CASSLEGGAGNTIYF
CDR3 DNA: TGCGCCAGCAGCTTGGAAGGGGGTGCTGGAAACACCATATATTTT

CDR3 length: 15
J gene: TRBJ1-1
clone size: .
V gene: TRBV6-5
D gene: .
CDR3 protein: CASSYQVHQNAEAFF
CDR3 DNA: TGTGCCAGCAGTTACCAGGTACACCAGAACGCTGAAGCTTTCTTT

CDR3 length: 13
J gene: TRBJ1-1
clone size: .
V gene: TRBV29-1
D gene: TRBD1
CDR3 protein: CRVHNPGRGEAFF
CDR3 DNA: TGCCGCGTTCATAATCCGGGCAGGGGGGAAGCTTTCTTT

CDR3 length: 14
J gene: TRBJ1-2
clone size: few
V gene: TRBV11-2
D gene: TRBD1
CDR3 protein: CTSSLPQGAYGYAF
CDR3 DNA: TGTACCAGCAGCTTGCCTCAGGGGGCCTATGGCTATGCCTTC

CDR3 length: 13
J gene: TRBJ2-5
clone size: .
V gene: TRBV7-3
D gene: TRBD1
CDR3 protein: CASSQGAGETQYF
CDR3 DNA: TGTGCCAGCAGCCAGGGGGCTGGGGAGACCCAGTACTTC

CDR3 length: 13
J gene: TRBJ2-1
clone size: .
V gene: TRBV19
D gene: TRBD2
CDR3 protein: CASVLAGYNEQFF
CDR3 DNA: TGTGCCAGTGTTCTAGCGGGGTACAATGAGCAGTTCTTC

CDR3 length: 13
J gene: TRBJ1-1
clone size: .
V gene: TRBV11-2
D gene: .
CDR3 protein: CASRLGGNIEAFF
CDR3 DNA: TGTGCTAGCAGACTGGGAGGGAACATTGAAGCTTTCTTT

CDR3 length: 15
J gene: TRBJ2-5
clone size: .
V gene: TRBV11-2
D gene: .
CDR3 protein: CASSLATELGETQYF
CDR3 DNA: TGTGCCAGCAGCCTAGCGACCGAGCTAGGGGAGACCCAGTACTTC

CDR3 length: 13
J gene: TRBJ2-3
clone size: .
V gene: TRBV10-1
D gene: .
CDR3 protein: CTSSHFSADTQYF
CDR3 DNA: TGCACCAGTAGTCATTTCAGCGCAGATACGCAGTATTTT

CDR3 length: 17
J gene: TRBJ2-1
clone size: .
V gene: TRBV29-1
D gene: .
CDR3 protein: CSVEPTPHQGGRNEQFF
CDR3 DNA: TGTAGCGTTGAACCAACCCCCCACCAGGGAGGTAGAAATGAGCAGTTCTTC

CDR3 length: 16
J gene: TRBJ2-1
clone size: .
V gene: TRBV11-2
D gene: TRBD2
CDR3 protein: CASSSCRLALGNEQFF
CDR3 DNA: TGTGCCAGCAGCTCCTGCCGACTAGCCCTTGGCAATGAGCAGTTCTTC

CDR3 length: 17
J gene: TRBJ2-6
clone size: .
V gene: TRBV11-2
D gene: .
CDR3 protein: CASSPNLEDSGANVLTF
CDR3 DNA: TGTGCCAGCAGCCCGAACTTAGAGGACTCTGGAGCCAACGTCCTGACTTTC

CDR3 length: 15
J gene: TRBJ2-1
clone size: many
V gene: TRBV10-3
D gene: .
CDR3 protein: CAISELRTSYNEQFF
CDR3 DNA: TGTGCCATCAGTGAGTTGCGGACTTCCTACAATGAGCAGTTCTTC

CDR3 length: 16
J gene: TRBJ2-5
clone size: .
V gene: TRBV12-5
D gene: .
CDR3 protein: CASGLVVRDSGKTQYF
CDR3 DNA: TGTGCTAGTGGTTTGGTCGTCCGGGACAGCGGGAAGACACAGTACTTC

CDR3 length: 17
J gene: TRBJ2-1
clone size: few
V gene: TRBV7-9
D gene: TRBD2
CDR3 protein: CASSLVGREGFWIEQFF
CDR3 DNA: TGTGCCAGCAGCTTAGTTGGACGGGAGGGGTTCTGGATTGAGCAGTTCTTC

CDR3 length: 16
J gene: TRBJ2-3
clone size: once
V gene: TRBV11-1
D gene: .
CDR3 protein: CASSSIVGGNGDTQYF
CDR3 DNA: TGCGCCAGCAGCTCCATAGTGGGGGGCAATGGAGATACGCAGTATTTT

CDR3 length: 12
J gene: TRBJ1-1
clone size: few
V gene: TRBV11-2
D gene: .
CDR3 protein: CVSSNSGFEAFF
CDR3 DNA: TGTGTCAGTAGCAATTCGGGATTTGAAGCTTTCTTT

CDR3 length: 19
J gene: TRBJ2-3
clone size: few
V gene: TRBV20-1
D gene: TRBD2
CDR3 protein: CSAHKTLAGGQGGTDTRYF
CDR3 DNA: TGCAGTGCTCATAAAACTCTAGCGGGGGGGCAGGGTGGCACCGATACGCGGTATTTT

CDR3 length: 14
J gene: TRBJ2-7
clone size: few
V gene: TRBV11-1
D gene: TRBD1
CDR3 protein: CVSSLETGTYVQYF
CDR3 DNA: TGTGTCAGCAGCTTAGAGACAGGGACCTACGTGCAGTATTTC

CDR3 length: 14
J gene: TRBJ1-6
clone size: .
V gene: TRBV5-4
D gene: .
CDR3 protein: CAGRTGGAGSPLHF
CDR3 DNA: TGCGCCGGCAGAACTGGCGGGGCGGGCTCACCCCTCCACTTT

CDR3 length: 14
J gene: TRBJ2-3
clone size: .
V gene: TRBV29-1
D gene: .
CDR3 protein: CSSQTPSSTDIQYF
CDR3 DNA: TGCAGCTCTCAGACTCCTTCTAGCACAGATATACAGTATTTT

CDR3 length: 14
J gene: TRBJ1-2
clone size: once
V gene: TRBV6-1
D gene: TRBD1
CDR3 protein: CAGRTQGMDYGYTF
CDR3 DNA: TGTGCCGGCAGGACACAGGGGATGGACTATGGCTACACCTTC

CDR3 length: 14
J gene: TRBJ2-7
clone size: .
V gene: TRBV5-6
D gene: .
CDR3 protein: CASSIWGFSNEQYF
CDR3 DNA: TGTGCCAGCAGCATCTGGGGATTCTCCAACGAGCAGTATTTC

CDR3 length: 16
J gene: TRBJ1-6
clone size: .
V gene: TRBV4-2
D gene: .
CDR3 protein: CASSPSQTGRNSPLDF
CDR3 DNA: TGTGCCAGCAGTCCCAGTCAGACAGGTAGAAATTCACCCCTCGACTTT

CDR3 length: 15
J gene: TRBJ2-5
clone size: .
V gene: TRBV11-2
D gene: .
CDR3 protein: CASSFSLGQDMTQYF
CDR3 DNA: TGTGCCAGCAGTTTTTCCCTGGGACAAGATATGACCCAGTACTTC

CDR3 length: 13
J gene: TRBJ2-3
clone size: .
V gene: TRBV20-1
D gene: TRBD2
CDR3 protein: CSDSSGFTDMQYF
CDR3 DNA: TGCAGTGATAGTAGCGGGTTCACAGATATGCAGTATTTT

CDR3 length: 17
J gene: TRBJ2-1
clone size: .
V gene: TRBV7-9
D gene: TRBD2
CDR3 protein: CASSPSLAGGSYNEQFF
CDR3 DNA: TGTGCCAGCAGTCCATCCTTAGCGGGGGGGTCCTACAATGAGCAGTTCTTC

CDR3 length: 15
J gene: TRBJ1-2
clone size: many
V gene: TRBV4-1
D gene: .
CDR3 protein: CAGSQGDGPNYGYTF
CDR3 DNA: TGCGCCGGCAGCCAAGGGGACGGTCCTAACTATGGCTACACCTTC

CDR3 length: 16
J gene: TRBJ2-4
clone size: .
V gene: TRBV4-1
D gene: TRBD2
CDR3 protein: CTSSSPSGRATPIQYF
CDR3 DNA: TGCACCAGCAGCTCCCCAAGCGGGAGGGCTACGCCTATTCAGTACTTC

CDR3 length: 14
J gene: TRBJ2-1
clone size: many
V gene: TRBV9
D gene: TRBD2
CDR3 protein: CASSGSGTGNEQFF
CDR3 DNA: TGTGCCAGCAGCGGTAGCGGGACGGGGAATGAGCAGTTCTTC

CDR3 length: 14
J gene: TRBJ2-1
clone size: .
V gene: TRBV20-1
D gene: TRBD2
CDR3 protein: CNAPGLARYNEQFF
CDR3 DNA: TGCAATGCTCCGGGACTAGCGCGTTACAATGAGCAGTTCTTC

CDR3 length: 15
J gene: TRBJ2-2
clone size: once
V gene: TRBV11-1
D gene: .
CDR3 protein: CATNSRAIGTGELFF
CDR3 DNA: TGTGCCACCAACTCCCGCGCAATAGGAACCGGGGAGCTGTTTTTT

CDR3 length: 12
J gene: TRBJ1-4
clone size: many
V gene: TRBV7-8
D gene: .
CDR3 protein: CASSLDREKLFF
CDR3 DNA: TGTGCCAGCAGCCTCGACAGGGAAAAACTGTTTTTT

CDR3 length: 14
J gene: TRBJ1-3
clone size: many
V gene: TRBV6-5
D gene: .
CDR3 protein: CASSYRGHGNTIYF
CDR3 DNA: TGTGCCAGCAGTTACCGGGGTCATGGAAACACCATATATTTT

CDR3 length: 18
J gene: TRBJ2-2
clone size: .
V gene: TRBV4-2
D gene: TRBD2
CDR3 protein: CASSYPGLVGGNTGELFF
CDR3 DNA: TGTGCCAGCAGCTATCCGGGACTAGTGGGGGGGAACACCGGGGAGCTGTTTTTT

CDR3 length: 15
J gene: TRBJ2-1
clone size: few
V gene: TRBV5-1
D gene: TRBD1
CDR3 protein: CASSLEGQGADEQFF
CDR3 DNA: TGCGCCAGCAGCTTGGAGGGACAGGGGGCAGATGAGCAGTTCTTC

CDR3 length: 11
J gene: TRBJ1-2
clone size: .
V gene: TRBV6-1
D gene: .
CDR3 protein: CATMGERRYTF
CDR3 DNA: TGTGCCACCATGGGGGAGAGGCGCTACACATTC

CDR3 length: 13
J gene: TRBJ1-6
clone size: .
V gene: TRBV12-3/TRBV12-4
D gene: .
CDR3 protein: CVSSRDWDSSLHF
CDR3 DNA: TGTGTCAGCAGTCGAGACTGGGATTCATCCCTCCACTTT

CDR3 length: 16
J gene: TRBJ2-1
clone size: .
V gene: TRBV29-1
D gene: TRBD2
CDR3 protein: CSVAGPGGPYRNEQFF
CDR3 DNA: TGCAGCGTTGCAGGGCCGGGAGGGCCGTACCGCAATGAGCAGTTCTTC

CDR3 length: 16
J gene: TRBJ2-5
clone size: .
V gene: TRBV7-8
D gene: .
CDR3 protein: CVSSLGIASYQETQYF
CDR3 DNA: TGTGTCAGCAGCCTAGGGATAGCTAGCTACCAAGAGACCCAGTACTTC

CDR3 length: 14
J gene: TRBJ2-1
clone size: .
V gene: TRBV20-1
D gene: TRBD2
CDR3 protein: CSVPGLAGGPGQFF
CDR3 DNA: TGCAGTGTCCCGGGACTAGCGGGGGGGCCAGGGCAGTTCTTC

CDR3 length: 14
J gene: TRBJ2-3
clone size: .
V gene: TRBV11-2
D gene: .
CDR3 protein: CASDRTGTDSMQYF
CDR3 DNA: TGTGCCAGCGACCGCACGGGCACGGACAGTATGCAGTATTTT

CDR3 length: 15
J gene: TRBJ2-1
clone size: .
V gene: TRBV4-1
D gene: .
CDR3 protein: CVSSQGNGSASEQFF
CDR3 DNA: TGCGTCAGCAGCCAAGGGAACGGGAGTGCGTCGGAGCAGTTCTTC

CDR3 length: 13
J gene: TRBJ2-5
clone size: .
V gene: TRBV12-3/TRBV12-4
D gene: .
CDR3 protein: CVSTVGVAETQYF
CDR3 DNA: TGTGTCAGCACGGTCGGAGTAGCCGAGACCCAGTACTTC

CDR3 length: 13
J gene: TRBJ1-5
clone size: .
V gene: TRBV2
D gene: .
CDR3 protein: CTSSEDTNQPQHF
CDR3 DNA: TGTACCAGCAGTGAAGACACAAATCAGCCCCAGCATTTT

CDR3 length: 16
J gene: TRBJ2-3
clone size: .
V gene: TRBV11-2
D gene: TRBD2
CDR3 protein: CASRRPIAGGTNTQYF
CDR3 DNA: TGTGCCAGCAGGCGTCCTATAGCGGGGGGCACAAATACACAGTATTTT

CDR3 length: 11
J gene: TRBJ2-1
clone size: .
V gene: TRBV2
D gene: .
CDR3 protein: CAGRGGDEQVF
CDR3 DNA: TGTGCCGGCAGAGGCGGGGATGAGCAGGTCTTC

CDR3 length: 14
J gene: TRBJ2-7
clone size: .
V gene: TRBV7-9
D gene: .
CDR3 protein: CASSLGPLRPEQYF
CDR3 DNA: TGTGCCAGCAGCTTAGGACCCCTCCGCCCCGAGCAATACTTC

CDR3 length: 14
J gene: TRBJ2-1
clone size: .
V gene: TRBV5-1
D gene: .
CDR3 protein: CASSPVGLNNEQFF
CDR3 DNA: TGCGCCAGCAGCCCGGTCGGCCTTAACAATGAGCAGTTCTTC